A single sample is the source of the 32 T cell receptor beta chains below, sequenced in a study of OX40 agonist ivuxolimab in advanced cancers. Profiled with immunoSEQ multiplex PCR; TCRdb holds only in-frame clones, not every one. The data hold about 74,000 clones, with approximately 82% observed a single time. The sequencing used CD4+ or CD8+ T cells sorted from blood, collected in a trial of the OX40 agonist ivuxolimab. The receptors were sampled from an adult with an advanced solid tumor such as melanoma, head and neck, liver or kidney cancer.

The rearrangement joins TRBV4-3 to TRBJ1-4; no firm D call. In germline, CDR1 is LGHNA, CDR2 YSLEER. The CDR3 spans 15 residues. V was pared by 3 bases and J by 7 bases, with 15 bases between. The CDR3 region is CASSQRETRGEKLFF. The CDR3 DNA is TGCGCCAGCAGCCAGAGGGAGACCCGCGGTGAAAAACTGTTTTTT.

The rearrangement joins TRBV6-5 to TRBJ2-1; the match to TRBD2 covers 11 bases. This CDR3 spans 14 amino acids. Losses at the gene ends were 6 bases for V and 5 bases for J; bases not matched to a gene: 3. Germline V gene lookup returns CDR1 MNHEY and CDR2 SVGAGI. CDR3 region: CASRLGLADNEQFF. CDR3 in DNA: TGTGCCAGCAGATTGGGACTAGCGGACAATGAGCAGTTCTTC.

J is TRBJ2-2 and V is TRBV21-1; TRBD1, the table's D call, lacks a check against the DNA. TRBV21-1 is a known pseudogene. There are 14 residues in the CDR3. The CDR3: CASSLKKGTGELFF. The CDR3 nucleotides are TGTGCCAGCAGCCTAAAAAAGGGGACCGGGGAGCTGTTTTTT.

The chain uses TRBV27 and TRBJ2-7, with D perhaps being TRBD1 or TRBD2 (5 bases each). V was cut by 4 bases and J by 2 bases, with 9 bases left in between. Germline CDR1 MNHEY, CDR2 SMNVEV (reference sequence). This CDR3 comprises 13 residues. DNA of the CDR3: TGTGCCAGCAGTTACAGGAGGACCTACGAGCAGTACTTC. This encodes CASSYRRTYEQYF.

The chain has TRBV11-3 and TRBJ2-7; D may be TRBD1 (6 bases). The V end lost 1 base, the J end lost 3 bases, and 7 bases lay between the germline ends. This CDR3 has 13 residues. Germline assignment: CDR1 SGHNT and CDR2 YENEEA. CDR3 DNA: TGTGCCAGCAGCTTAGGAGGGGGCTACGAGCAGTACTTC. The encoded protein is CASSLGGGYEQYF.

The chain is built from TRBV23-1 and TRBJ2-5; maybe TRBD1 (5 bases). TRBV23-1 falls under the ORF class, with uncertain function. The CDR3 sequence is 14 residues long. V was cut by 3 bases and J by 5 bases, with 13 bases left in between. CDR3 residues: CASSHRDMRETQYF. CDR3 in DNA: TGCGCCAGCAGTCACAGGGATATGAGGGAGACCCAGTACTTC.

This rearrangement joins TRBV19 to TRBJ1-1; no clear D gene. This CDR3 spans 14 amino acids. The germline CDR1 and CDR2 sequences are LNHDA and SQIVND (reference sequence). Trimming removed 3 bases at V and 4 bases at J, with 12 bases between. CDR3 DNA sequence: TGTGCCAGTAGTATCTCGGAAGGCCTCACTGAAGCTTTCTTT. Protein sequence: CASSISEGLTEAFF.

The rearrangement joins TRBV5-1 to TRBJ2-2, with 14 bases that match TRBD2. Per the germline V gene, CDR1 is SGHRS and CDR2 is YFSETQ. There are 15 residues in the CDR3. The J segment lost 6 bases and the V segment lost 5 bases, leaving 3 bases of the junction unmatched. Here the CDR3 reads CASRTTSGRAGELFF. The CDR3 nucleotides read TGCGCCAGCAGGACGACTAGCGGGAGGGCCGGGGAGCTGTTTTTT.

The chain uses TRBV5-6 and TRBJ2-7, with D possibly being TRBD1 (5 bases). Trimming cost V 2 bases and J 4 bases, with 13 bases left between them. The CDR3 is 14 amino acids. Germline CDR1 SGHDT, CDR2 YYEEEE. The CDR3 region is CASSFRQGSYEQYF. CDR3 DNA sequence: TGTGCCAGCAGCTTTCGGCAGGGTTCGTACGAGCAGTACTTC.

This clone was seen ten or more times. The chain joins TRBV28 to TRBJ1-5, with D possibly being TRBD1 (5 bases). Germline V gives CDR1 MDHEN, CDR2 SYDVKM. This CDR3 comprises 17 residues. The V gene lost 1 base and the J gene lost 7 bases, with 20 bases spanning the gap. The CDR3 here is CASSLFLRSGRRQPQHF. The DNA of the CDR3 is TGTGCCAGCAGTTTATTCCTCCGGTCAGGGCGTAGGCAGCCCCAGCATTTT.

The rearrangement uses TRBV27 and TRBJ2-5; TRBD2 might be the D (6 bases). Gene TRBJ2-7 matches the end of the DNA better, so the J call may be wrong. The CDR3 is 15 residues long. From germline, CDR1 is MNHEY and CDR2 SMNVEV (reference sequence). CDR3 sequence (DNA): TGTGCCAGCAGTTCTGCGGGCTTAGCGGAGCACGAGCAGTACTTC. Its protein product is CASSSAGLAEHEQYF.

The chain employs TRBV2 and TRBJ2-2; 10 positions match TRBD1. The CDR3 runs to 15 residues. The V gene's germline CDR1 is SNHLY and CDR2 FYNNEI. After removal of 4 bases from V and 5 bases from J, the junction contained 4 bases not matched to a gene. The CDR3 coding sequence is TGTGCCAGCAGTGTGGGACAGGGGAGGACCGGGGAGCTGTTTTTT. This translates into CASSVGQGRTGELFF.

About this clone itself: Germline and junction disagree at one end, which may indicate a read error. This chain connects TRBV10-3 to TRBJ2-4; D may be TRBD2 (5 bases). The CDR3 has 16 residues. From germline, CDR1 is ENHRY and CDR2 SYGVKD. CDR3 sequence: CASSRTGSVVGNIQYF. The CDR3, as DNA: TGTGCCAGCAGTAGAACGGGGTCCGTGGTCGGAAACATTCAGTACTTC.

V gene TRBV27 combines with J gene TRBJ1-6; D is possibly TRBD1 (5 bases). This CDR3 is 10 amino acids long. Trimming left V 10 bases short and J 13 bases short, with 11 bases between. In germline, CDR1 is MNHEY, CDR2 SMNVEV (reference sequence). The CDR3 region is CATGWSPLHF. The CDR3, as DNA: TGTGCCACAGGGTGGTCTCCCCTCCACTTT.

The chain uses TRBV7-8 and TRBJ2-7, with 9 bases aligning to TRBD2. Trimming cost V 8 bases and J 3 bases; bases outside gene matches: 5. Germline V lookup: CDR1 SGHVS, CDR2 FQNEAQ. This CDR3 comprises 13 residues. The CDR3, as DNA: TGTGCCAGCGCTAGAGCGGGAGGCTACGAGCAGTACTTC. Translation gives CASARAGGYEQYF.

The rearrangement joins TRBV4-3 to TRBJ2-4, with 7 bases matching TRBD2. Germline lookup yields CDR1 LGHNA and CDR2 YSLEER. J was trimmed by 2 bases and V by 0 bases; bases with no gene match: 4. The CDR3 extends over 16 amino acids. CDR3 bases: TGCGCCAGCAGCCAAGATGCGGGAGAGTCCAAAAACATTCAGTACTTC. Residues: CASSQDAGESKNIQYF.

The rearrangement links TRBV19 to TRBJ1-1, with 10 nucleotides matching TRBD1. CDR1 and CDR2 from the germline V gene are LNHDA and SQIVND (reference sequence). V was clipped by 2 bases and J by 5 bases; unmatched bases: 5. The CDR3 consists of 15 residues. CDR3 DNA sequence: TGTGCCAGTAGTATAAGGGACAGGGGAGGAACTGAAGCTTTCTTT. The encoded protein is CASSIRDRGGTEAFF.

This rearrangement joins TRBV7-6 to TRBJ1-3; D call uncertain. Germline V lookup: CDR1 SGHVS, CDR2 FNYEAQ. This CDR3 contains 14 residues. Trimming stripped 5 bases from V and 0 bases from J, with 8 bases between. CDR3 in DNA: TGTGCCAGCAGCCGTCTTGACTCTGGAAACACCATATATTTT. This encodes CASSRLDSGNTIYF.

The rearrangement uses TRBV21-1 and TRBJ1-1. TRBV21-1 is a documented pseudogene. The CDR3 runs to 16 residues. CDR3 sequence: CASSLRRRVWGTEAFF. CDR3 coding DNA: TGTGCCAGCAGTCTGAGGAGGAGGGTTTGGGGCACTGAAGCTTTCTTT.

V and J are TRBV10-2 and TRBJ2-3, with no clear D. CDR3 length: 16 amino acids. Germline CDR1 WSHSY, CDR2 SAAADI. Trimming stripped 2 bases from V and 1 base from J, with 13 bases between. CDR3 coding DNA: TGCGCCAGCAGTGAGGGCCCCAGTGGGGGCACAGATACGCAGTATTTT. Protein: CASSEGPSGGTDTQYF.

CDR3 bases: TGTGCCAGCAGTTATTTCGGACAAGGTGAAAAACTGTTTTTT. Translation: CASSYFGQGEKLFF. V and J are TRBV5-6 and TRBJ1-4; the D gene is possibly TRBD1 (5 bases). Trimming removed 5 bases from V and 7 bases from J, with 15 bases in between. This CDR3 region has 14 residues. CDR1 is SGHDT and CDR2 is YYEEEE in the germline V gene.

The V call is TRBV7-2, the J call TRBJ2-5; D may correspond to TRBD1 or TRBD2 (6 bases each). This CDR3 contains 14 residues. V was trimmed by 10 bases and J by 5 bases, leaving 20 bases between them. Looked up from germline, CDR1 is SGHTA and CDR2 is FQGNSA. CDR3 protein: CATKQGRAGETQYF. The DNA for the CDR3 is TGTGCCACCAAACAGGGACGAGCGGGTGAGACCCAGTACTTC.

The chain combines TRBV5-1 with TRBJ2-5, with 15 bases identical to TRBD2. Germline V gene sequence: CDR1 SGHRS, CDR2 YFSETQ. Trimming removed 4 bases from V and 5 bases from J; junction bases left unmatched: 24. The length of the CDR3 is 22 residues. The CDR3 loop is CASSHMGLAGGPGNRRPETQYF. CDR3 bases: TGCGCCAGCAGCCACATGGGACTAGCGGGAGGACCAGGGAATAGGCGACCGGAGACCCAGTACTTC.

CDR3 sequence (DNA): TGCGCCAGCAGCCAAGGCACCGCAGGGAATTCACCCCTCCACTTT. Amino acid sequence: CASSQGTAGNSPLHF. The chain employs TRBV4-3 and TRBJ1-6, with D tentatively TRBD1 (5 bases). Germline loops: CDR1 LGHNA, CDR2 YSLEER. There are 15 residues in the CDR3. Deletions cut 1 base from V and 7 bases from J, with 11 bases between.

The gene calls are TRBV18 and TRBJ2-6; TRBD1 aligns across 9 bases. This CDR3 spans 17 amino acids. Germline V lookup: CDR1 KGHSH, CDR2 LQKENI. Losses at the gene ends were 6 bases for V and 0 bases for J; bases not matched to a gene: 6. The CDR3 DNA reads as TGTGCCAGCTCGGGAACAGGGGGCATCTCTGGGGCCAACGTCCTGACTTTC. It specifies CASSGTGGISGANVLTF.

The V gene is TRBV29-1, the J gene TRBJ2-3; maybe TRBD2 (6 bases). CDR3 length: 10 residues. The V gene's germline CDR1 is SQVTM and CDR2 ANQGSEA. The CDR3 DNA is TGCACCTCGGGGGAAGATACGCAGTATTTT. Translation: CTSGEDTQYF.

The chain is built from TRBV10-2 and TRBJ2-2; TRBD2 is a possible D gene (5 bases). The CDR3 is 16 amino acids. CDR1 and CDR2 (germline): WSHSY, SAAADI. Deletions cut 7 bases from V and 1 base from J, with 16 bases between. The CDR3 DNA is TGCGCCAGCAACTTTGATGCTAGCAAGAACACCGGGGAGCTGTTTTTT. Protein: CASNFDASKNTGELFF.

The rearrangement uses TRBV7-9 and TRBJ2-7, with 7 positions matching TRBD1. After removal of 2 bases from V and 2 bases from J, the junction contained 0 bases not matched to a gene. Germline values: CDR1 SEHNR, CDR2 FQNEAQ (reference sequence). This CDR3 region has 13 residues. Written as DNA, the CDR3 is TGTGCCAGCAGCTTACAGGGGGCCTACGAGCAGTACTTC. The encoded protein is CASSLQGAYEQYF.

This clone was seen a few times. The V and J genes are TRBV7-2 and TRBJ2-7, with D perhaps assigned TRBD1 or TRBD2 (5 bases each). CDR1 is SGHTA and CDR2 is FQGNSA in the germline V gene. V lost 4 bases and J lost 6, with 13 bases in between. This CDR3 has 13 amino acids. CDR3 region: CASSWDGQGEQYF. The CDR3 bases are TGTGCCAGCAGCTGGGACGGACAAGGCGAGCAGTACTTC.

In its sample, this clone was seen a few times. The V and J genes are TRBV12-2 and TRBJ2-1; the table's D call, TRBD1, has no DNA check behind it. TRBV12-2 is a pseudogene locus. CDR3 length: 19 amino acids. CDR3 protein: CASRLAETGVRGTYNEQFF. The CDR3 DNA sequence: TGTGCAAGTCGCTTAGCAGAGACAGGGGTGAGAGGGACATACAATGAGCAGTTCTTC.

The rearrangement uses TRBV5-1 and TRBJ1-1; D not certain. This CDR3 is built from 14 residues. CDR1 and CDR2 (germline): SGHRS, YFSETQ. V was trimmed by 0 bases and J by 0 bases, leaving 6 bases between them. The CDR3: CASSLGYMNTEAFF. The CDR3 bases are TGCGCCAGCAGCTTGGGCTACATGAACACTGAAGCTTTCTTT.

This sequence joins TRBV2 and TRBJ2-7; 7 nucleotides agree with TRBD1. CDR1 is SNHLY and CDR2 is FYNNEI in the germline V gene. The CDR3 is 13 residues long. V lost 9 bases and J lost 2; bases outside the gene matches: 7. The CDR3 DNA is TGTGCCAGTTGGGGACAGATGACCTACGAGCAGTACTTC. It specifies CASWGQMTYEQYF. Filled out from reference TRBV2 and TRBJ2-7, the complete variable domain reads EPEVTQTPSHQVTQMGQEVILRCVPISNHLYFYWYRQILGQKVEFLVSFYNNEISEKSEIFDDQFSVERPDGSNFTLKIRSTKLEDSAMYFCASWGQMTYEQYFGPGTRLTVT.